These 23 T cell receptor beta chains were all obtained from the same sample, sequenced in a study of shared clonotypes between healthy human individuals. CD45RO-negative CD8 cells positively selected for CCR7 made up the naive population, which excluded terminally differentiated effector memory CD45RA+ cells. Only in-frame clones appear in the TCRdb table, and some are missing; sequencing was by immunoSEQ multiplex PCR. Of millions of clones listed, less than 95% are singletons. Sequencing used naive CD8+ T cells sorted from blood. The origin of the receptors is a man between 18 and 29 years old in good health.

Here the CDR3 reads CASSPTGQALTDTQYF. CDR3 bases: TGCGCCAGCAGCCCGACGGGACAGGCGCTCACAGATACGCAGTATTTT. The chain links TRBV4-1 to TRBJ2-3; 8 nucleotides match TRBD1. CDR3 length: 16 residues. The germline V gene has CDR1 MGHRA and CDR2 YSYEKL. V lost 4 bases and J lost 2; bases outside the gene matches: 8.

This clone appeared a single time. J is TRBJ1-5 and V is TRBV21-1. TRBV21-1 corresponds to a pseudogene. The CDR3 sequence is 17 residues long. DNA of the CDR3: TGTGCCAGCAGCAAAGCGCGAGAAGACCTTCGGGGTCAGCCCCAGCATTTT. Its translation is CASSKAREDLRGQPQHF.

The rearrangement joins TRBV7-8 to TRBJ1-1; unclear D gene. CDR3 length: 15 amino acids. Trimming stripped 5 bases from V and 5 bases from J, with 18 bases between. Germline CDR1 is SGHVS and CDR2 is FQNEAQ. The CDR3 is CASSPSLPAGTEAFF. The CDR3 DNA is TGTGCCAGCAGCCCCTCGCTTCCGGCCGGAACTGAAGCTTTCTTT.

CDR3 coding DNA: TGCGCCAGCAGCTTGGAAGGGGCGGCTAATGAAAAACTGTTTTTT. Protein sequence: CASSLEGAANEKLFF. The chain joins TRBV5-1 to TRBJ1-4; D may be TRBD1 (5 bases). Germline loops: CDR1 SGHRS, CDR2 YFSETQ. Trimming removed 0 bases from V and 3 bases from J, with 9 bases in between. This CDR3 region has 15 residues.

V usage is TRBV4-3 and J usage is TRBJ2-1, with 11 bases aligning to TRBD2. Losses at the gene ends were 0 bases for V and 10 bases for J; bases not matched to a gene: 23. This CDR3 has 21 residues. Germline V gene lookup returns CDR1 LGHNA and CDR2 YSLEER. The CDR3 DNA follows: TGCGCCAGCAGCCAAGACGGTGGGCTGGGGGAATACACTAGCGGGAGTGGGGAGCAGTTCTTC. This codes for CASSQDGGLGEYTSGSGEQFF.

The chain employs TRBV7-8 and TRBJ2-5; D is unclear. The V gene's germline CDR1 is SGHVS and CDR2 FQNEAQ. The ends were cut back, 2 bases at V and 5 bases at J, with 18 bases in the middle. The CDR3 extends over 16 amino acids. The DNA for the CDR3 is TGTGCCAGCAGCTTACGGGCGGCGTCCGGCGGTGAGACCCAGTACTTC. Residues: CASSLRAASGGETQYF.

Comments on this clone: Other DNA sequences within the sample encode an identical CDR3. This chain uses TRBV6-5 with TRBJ2-7, with TRBD1 matching 8 bases. Germline V lookup: CDR1 MNHEY, CDR2 SVGAGI. The CDR3 spans 15 residues. V shed 5 bases and J 0 bases; nucleotides not matched to a gene: 6. The CDR3 DNA follows: TGTGCCAGCAGTCCCGGGACAGGCGCCTCCTACGAGCAGTACTTC. It specifies CASSPGTGASYEQYF.

The chain links TRBV13 to TRBJ2-3, with D perhaps TRBD2 (6 bases). This CDR3 region has 16 residues. Trimming stripped 7 bases from V and 2 bases from J, with 19 bases between. Germline CDR1 and CDR2: PRHDT and FYEKMQ (reference sequence). The CDR3 is CASTLSRGFVTDTQYF. CDR3 in DNA: TGTGCCAGCACCCTCTCGCGGGGATTTGTCACAGATACGCAGTATTTT.

The chain carries TRBV4-3 and TRBJ1-6, with D unresolved. This CDR3 has 20 amino acids. Germline CDR1 is LGHNA and CDR2 is YSLEER. V shed 0 bases and J shed 2 bases, with 20 bases lying between them. This chain's CDR3 is CASSQDLVYEGLAYNSPLHF. CDR3 coding DNA: TGCGCCAGCAGCCAAGATTTAGTGTATGAAGGGTTGGCCTATAATTCACCCCTCCACTTT.

The chain uses TRBV2 and TRBJ1-3; D remains unclear. The CDR3 covers 12 residues. Trimming took 4 bases from V and 3 from J, leaving 4 bases between them. Germline values: CDR1 SNHLY, CDR2 FYNNEI. CDR3 nucleotide sequence: TGTGCCAGCAGTGGAGGTGGAAACACCATATATTTT. It specifies CASSGGGNTIYF.

The rearrangement uses TRBV13 and TRBJ2-5, with 8 bases matching TRBD2. The J segment lost 4 bases and the V segment lost 2 bases, leaving 6 bases of the junction unmatched. Germline V gene lookup returns CDR1 PRHDT and CDR2 FYEKMQ (reference sequence). The CDR3 extends over 15 amino acids. CDR3 region: CASSLNGRAGETQYF. Written as DNA, the CDR3 is TGTGCCAGCAGCTTAAACGGGAGGGCCGGAGAGACCCAGTACTTC.

The V call is TRBV5-4, the J call TRBJ1-2, with unresolved D. The V gene lost 0 bases and the J gene lost 6 bases, with 3 bases spanning the gap. CDR3 length: 11 residues. Germline V gives CDR1 SGHNT, CDR2 YYREEE (reference sequence). The CDR3 protein is CASSLEDGYTF. The DNA for the CDR3 is TGTGCCAGCAGCTTGGAAGATGGCTACACCTTC.

The gene calls are TRBV4-3 and TRBJ2-3; no definite D call. CDR1 and CDR2 from the germline V gene are LGHNA and YSLEER. The V and J ends lost 1 base and 0 bases respectively, with 8 bases between them. The CDR3 length is 15 residues. The CDR3 sequence: CASSQGRYSTDTQYF. CDR3 DNA: TGCGCCAGCAGCCAAGGTCGTTATAGCACAGATACGCAGTATTTT.

The chain carries TRBV19 and TRBJ1-4; D remains unclear. The germline gives CDR1 LNHDA, CDR2 SQIVND (reference sequence). V was clipped by 4 bases and J by 3 bases, with 9 bases between them. The CDR3 totals 14 residues. This CDR3 is CASSTGEANEKLFF. The CDR3, as DNA: TGTGCCAGTAGTACTGGGGAGGCTAATGAAAAACTGTTTTTT.

The chain has TRBV7-8 and TRBJ2-1; the D gene is possibly TRBD2 (6 bases). The V end was cut by 1 base, the J end by 5 bases, with 15 bases between. Germline lookup yields CDR1 SGHVS and CDR2 FQNEAQ. There are 16 residues in the CDR3. Written as DNA, the CDR3 is TGTGCCAGCAGCTTAGGTCCAAAGTCGGGAGACAATGAGCAGTTCTTC. Amino acids: CASSLGPKSGDNEQFF.

This sequence joins TRBV27 and TRBJ2-7; D not certain. The CDR3 consists of 14 residues. Trimming removed 5 bases from V and 7 bases from J, with 18 bases in between. Germline assignment: CDR1 MNHEY and CDR2 SMNVEV (reference sequence). CDR3 region: CASSLTVSQVEQYF. The CDR3, as DNA: TGTGCCAGCAGTCTTACTGTTAGTCAGGTGGAGCAGTACTTC.

This chain connects TRBV19 to TRBJ1-1, with 10 bases lining up with TRBD1. Unmatched junction bases numbered 4, after V lost 2 bases and J lost 4 bases. This CDR3 has 15 residues. Germline CDR1 reads LNHDA; CDR2 reads SQIVND (reference sequence). The CDR3 nucleotides read TGTGCCAGTAGTATATCAGGGACAGGGGTCACTGAAGCTTTCTTT. It is translated as CASSISGTGVTEAFF.

V and J are TRBV27 and TRBJ2-7; possibly TRBD1 or TRBD2 for D (6 bases each). Per germline, CDR1 MNHEY and CDR2 SMNVEV (reference sequence). Trimming stripped 6 bases from V and 7 bases from J, with 19 bases between. The CDR3 extends over 14 amino acids. CDR3 in DNA: TGTGCCAGCAGGCCGGGACACAGACTAGGAGAGCAGTACTTC. Its protein is CASRPGHRLGEQYF.

This clone was seen only once. The CDR3 spells CASSSTGTENIEQYF. CDR3 coding DNA: TGCGCCAGCAGCTCAACCGGGACGGAGAACATCGAGCAGTACTTC. This sequence joins TRBV5-1 and TRBJ2-7; D may match TRBD1 or TRBD2 (5 bases each). This CDR3 has 15 amino acids. V was clipped by 3 bases and J by 6 bases, with 19 bases between them. Germline assignment: CDR1 SGHRS and CDR2 YFSETQ. Full variable domain (rest looked up from reference TRBV5-1 and TRBJ2-7): KAGVTQTPRYLIKTRGQQVTLSCSPISGHRSVSWYQQTPGQGLQFLFEYFSETQRNKGNFPGRFSGRQFSNSRSEMNVSTLELGDSALYLCASSSTGTENIEQYFGPGTRLTVT.

The rearrangement uses TRBV5-6 and TRBJ2-3; 12 positions match TRBD2. This CDR3 comprises 17 residues. Per germline, CDR1 SGHDT and CDR2 YYEEEE. Trimming at V came to 3 bases and at J to 0 bases, leaving 5 bases not matched to a gene. The CDR3 bases are TGTGCCAGCAGCTGGACTAGCGGGATCCCTAGCACAGATACGCAGTATTTT. Translating gives CASSWTSGIPSTDTQYF.

The chain is built from TRBV6-6 and TRBJ2-2; 8 bases line up with TRBD1. The junction had 9 bases not matched to a gene; V was cut back by 6 bases and J by 6 bases. CDR1 is MNHNY and CDR2 is SVGAGI in the germline V gene (reference sequence). The CDR3 consists of 15 residues. The CDR3 spells CASSGEQGVAGELFF. The DNA of the CDR3 is TGTGCCAGCAGCGGGGAACAGGGGGTCGCCGGGGAGCTGTTTTTT.

The chain employs TRBV10-3 and TRBJ1-6, with D possibly matching TRBD1 (6 bases). Trimming left V 2 bases short and J 6 bases short, with 8 bases between. This CDR3 is built from 14 residues. Germline V gene lookup returns CDR1 ENHRY and CDR2 SYGVKD. The CDR3 sequence: CAISETGFNSPLHF. The DNA for the CDR3 is TGTGCCATCAGTGAGACAGGGTTTAATTCACCCCTCCACTTT.

The J gene is TRBJ1-2, the V gene TRBV4-1; D is ambiguous. Trimming pared 2 bases from V and 8 bases from J, leaving 18 bases between. The length of the CDR3 is 15 residues. Germline V lookup: CDR1 MGHRA, CDR2 YSYEKL. The CDR3 reads CASSQNLNWGGGYTF. The CDR3 nucleotides are TGCGCCAGCAGCCAAAACCTCAATTGGGGAGGAGGCTACACCTTC.